These 27 T cell receptor beta chains originate from one sample sequenced in a study of T cell responses to AZD1222 COVID-19 vaccine. Sequencing used immunoSEQ multiplex PCR; TCRdb keeps in-frame clones, though not all of them. The sample holds around 150,000 clones, around 94% seen once. Sequenced here: peripheral blood, sampled on day 0 of AZD1222 vaccination. These receptors all come from an adult in good health.

V is TRBV27 and J is TRBJ2-1; TRBD2 aligns across 7 bases. The CDR3 totals 16 residues. The germline gives CDR1 MNHEY, CDR2 SMNVEV (reference sequence). Unmatched junction bases numbered 14, after V lost 5 bases and J lost 7 bases. CDR3: CASSLQGGGYHNEQFF. As DNA, the CDR3 is TGTGCCAGCAGTCTGCAGGGCGGGGGTTATCATAATGAGCAGTTCTTC.

V usage is TRBV28 and J usage is TRBJ1-5; D gene unclear. This CDR3 is 12 amino acids long. V was shortened by 4 bases and J by 5 bases, with 6 bases between the two germline ends. CDR1 and CDR2 from the germline V gene are MDHEN and SYDVKM. CDR3: CASSSVDQPQHF. The CDR3 DNA follows: TGTGCCAGCAGTTCGGTGGATCAGCCCCAGCATTTT.

This clone was seen just once. The chain recombines TRBV3-1 (or the pseudogene TRBV3-2) with TRBJ2-3; a weak D match, TRBD1 (7 bases). This CDR3 is built from 14 residues. The germline gives CDR1 LGHDT, CDR2 YNNKEL (reference sequence). V lost 0 bases to trimming and J lost 9 bases, with 13 bases between them. The CDR3 bases are TGTGCCAGCAGCCAAGACGGGCGGGGACAGACGCAGTATTTT. Translated, it gives CASSQDGRGQTQYF.

J is TRBJ1-5 and V is TRBV30; D is possibly TRBD1 (5 bases). The CDR3 is made up of 15 amino acids. Germline CDR1 and CDR2: GTSNPN and SVGIG (reference sequence). V was shortened by 2 bases and J by 5 bases, with 16 bases between the two germline ends. CDR3 sequence (DNA): TGTGCCTGGAGTCATGGGGGAGTTGGATATCAGCCCCAGCATTTT. Translating it yields CAWSHGGVGYQPQHF.

V and J are TRBV2 and TRBJ1-1; 8 nucleotides line up with TRBD1. CDR1 and CDR2 from the germline V gene are SNHLY and FYNNEI. The V segment lost 0 bases and the J segment 11 bases; nucleotides outside the gene matches: 8. This CDR3 has 14 residues. This chain's CDR3 is CASSEAGPRGRAFF. CDR3 DNA sequence: TGTGCCAGCAGTGAAGCTGGACCCAGGGGGCGGGCTTTCTTT.

The chain links TRBV5-1 to TRBJ2-3; the D gene is possibly TRBD2 (6 bases). CDR3 length equals 13 residues. V was cut by 1 base and J by 5 bases, with 8 bases left in between. Germline CDR1 SGHRS, CDR2 YFSETQ. DNA of the CDR3: TGCGCCAGCAGCTTGCGGGAGATAGATACGCAGTATTTT. Its protein is CASSLREIDTQYF.

This chain joins TRBV3-1 (or the pseudogene TRBV3-2) and TRBJ1-6; D is perhaps TRBD1 (6 bases). Trimming took 4 bases from V and 10 from J, leaving 20 bases between them. The CDR3 has 16 residues. Germline V gene sequence: CDR1 LGHDT, CDR2 YNNKEL (reference sequence). The CDR3 loop is CASSLGGSGQRSPLHF. In nucleotides, the CDR3 is TGTGCCAGCAGCCTAGGCGGTTCGGGACAACGGTCACCCCTCCACTTT.

The V and J genes are TRBV2 and TRBJ1-6; no firm D call. The germline V gene encodes CDR1 SNHLY and CDR2 FYNNEI. V lost 7 bases and J 7 bases, leaving 14 bases between the germline ends. The CDR3 has 14 amino acids. CDR3 amino acids: CASTRSQMNSPLHF. The CDR3 region has the DNA TGTGCCAGCACCCGGTCCCAGATGAATTCACCCCTCCACTTT.

The chain joins TRBV19 to TRBJ2-1; 8 bases align to TRBD1. The germline V gene encodes CDR1 LNHDA and CDR2 SQIVND (reference sequence). The CDR3 length is 15 residues. Unmatched junction bases numbered 2, after V lost 4 bases and J lost 0 bases. This CDR3 reads CASSRTGSSYNEQFF. DNA of the CDR3: TGTGCCAGTAGTAGGACAGGGAGCTCCTACAATGAGCAGTTCTTC.

This chain joins TRBV5-6 and TRBJ1-6, with unresolved D. This CDR3 is 14 amino acids long. V was clipped by 0 bases and J by 5 bases, with 6 bases between them. Germline V gene sequence: CDR1 SGHDT, CDR2 YYEEEE. In DNA, the CDR3 is TGTGCCAGCAGCTTGGGGCTGGATAATTCACCCCTCCACTTT. This translates into CASSLGLDNSPLHF.

The chain couples TRBV7-2 to TRBJ2-7, with TRBD2 matching 10 bases. The CDR3 sequence is 16 residues long. From germline, CDR1 is SGHTA and CDR2 FQGNSA. The V gene end was trimmed by 2 bases and the J gene end by 4 bases; junction bases not matched to a gene: 8. In nucleotides, the CDR3 is TGTGCCAGCAGCTTAACAACTAGCGGGGATCCGTACGAGCAGTACGTC. Translating gives CASSLTTSGDPYEQYV.

The rearrangement joins TRBV4-2 to TRBJ1-1; D is undetermined. V was shortened by 6 bases and J by 1 base, with 9 bases between the two germline ends. CDR3 length equals 13 residues. Germline V gene sequence: CDR1 LGHNA, CDR2 YNFKEQ. This chain's CDR3 is CASRSLKNTEAFF. The DNA of the CDR3 is TGTGCCAGCAGATCACTCAAGAACACTGAAGCTTTCTTT.

The V gene is TRBV27, the J gene TRBJ1-4, with no clear D. CDR3 length: 14 amino acids. CDR1 and CDR2 (germline): MNHEY, SMNVEV (reference sequence). Trimming stripped 3 bases from V and 4 bases from J, with 9 bases between. CDR3 in DNA: TGTGCCAGCAGTTTTCGTGGAAATAATGAAAAACTGTTTTTT. It specifies CASSFRGNNEKLFF.

The rearrangement joins TRBV10-3 to TRBJ2-7; no firm D call. This CDR3 has 12 amino acids. V lost 5 bases to trimming and J lost 5 bases, with 10 bases between them. Per the germline V gene, CDR1 is ENHRY and CDR2 is SYGVKD. CDR3 sequence: CAISTGTHEQYV. The CDR3 DNA reads as TGTGCCATCAGTACTGGTACCCACGAGCAGTACGTC.

The count of this clone is one. This chain uses TRBV6-2 or TRBV6-3 with TRBJ1-5; D is unclear. The germline V gene has CDR1 MNHEY and CDR2 SVGEGT. Deletions cut 4 bases from V and 6 bases from J, with 13 bases between. The CDR3 length is 14 residues. The CDR3 loop is CASSWASPVQPQHF. CDR3 nucleotide sequence: TGTGCCAGCAGTTGGGCCTCTCCTGTTCAGCCCCAGCATTTT.

The CDR3 loop is CASKWDKLSNQPQHF. The CDR3 nucleotides are TGTGCCAGCAAATGGGACAAATTAAGCAATCAGCCCCAGCATTTT. The V call is TRBV2, the J call TRBJ1-5, with TRBD1 as a possible D gene (6 bases). V was clipped by 7 bases and J by 1 base, with 14 bases between them. CDR1 and CDR2 (germline): SNHLY, FYNNEI. The CDR3 loop spans 15 amino acids.

This clone was seen only once. The rearrangement joins TRBV5-4 to TRBJ2-1; TRBD1 matches at 7 bases. V was pared by 5 bases and J by 9 bases, with 11 bases of the junction left unmatched. The CDR3 is 14 residues long. CDR1 SGHNT and CDR2 YYREEE come from the germline V gene (reference sequence). The CDR3 loop is CASRTGTAETEQFF. CDR3 bases: TGTGCCAGCAGAACCGGGACAGCCGAGACTGAGCAGTTCTTC.

V is TRBV7-8 and J is TRBJ1-2; D may be TRBD1 (5 bases). Germline assignment: CDR1 SGHVS and CDR2 FQNEAQ. The ends were cut back, 3 bases at V and 7 bases at J, with 15 bases in the middle. CDR3 length: 14 residues. The DNA for the CDR3 is TGTGCCAGCAGCTTCGGGGCCAGGGTGTTTGGCTACACCTTC. Protein product: CASSFGARVFGYTF.

The rearrangement joins TRBV12-3 or TRBV12-4 to TRBJ2-7; D perhaps matches TRBD1 (5 bases). V was pared by 3 bases and J by 2 bases, with 8 bases between. CDR3 length: 13 residues. This chain's CDR3 is CASSFAGTYEQYV. In nucleotides, the CDR3 is TGTGCCAGCAGTTTCGCAGGGACCTACGAGCAGTACGTC.

The rearrangement links TRBV30 to TRBJ1-2; the D gene is possibly TRBD1 (5 bases). Per the germline V gene, CDR1 is GTSNPN and CDR2 is SVGIG (reference sequence). Trimming took off 0 bases at V and 4 bases at J, with 12 bases between the two ends. This CDR3 is built from 14 residues. The CDR3 protein is CAWSVTGGGYGYTF. CDR3 DNA sequence: TGTGCCTGGAGTGTGACGGGGGGAGGCTATGGCTACACCTTC.

CDR3 residues: CASSYPGLGGDEQFF. In nucleotides, the CDR3 is TGTGCCAGCAGTTACCCGGGACTAGGCGGCGATGAGCAGTTCTTC. The V call is TRBV6-2 or TRBV6-3, the J call TRBJ2-1; the match to TRBD2 covers 8 bases. CDR1 is MNHEY, CDR2 SVGEGT, per germline. V lost 2 bases to trimming and J lost 8 bases; unmatched junction nucleotides: 8. This CDR3 has 15 amino acids.

The chain is built from TRBV7-2 and TRBJ2-5, with 8 bases fitting TRBD2. The J segment lost 7 bases and the V segment lost 7 bases, leaving 2 bases of the junction unmatched. This CDR3 spans 11 amino acids. Germline assignment: CDR1 SGHTA and CDR2 FQGNSA. CDR3 sequence reads: CASTLAATQYF. CDR3 sequence (DNA): TGTGCCAGCACACTAGCGGCGACCCAGTACTTC.

This sequence joins TRBV27 and TRBJ1-1, with a weak D call TRBD1 (6 bases). Germline CDR1 is MNHEY and CDR2 is SMNVEV (reference sequence). Trimming shortened V by 6 bases and J by 1 base, and 15 bases separated the two germline ends. This CDR3 is built from 15 residues. In DNA form, the CDR3 reads TGTGCCAGCAGCCAAAGGGGGTTGTCGAACACTGAAGCTTTCTTT. This codes for CASSQRGLSNTEAFF.

This clone was seen just once. The V gene is TRBV27, the J gene TRBJ1-2, with a possible D match to TRBD1 (6 bases). CDR3 length: 15 amino acids. The germline V gene has CDR1 MNHEY and CDR2 SMNVEV (reference sequence). V lost 4 bases and J 4 bases, leaving 16 bases between the germline ends. In DNA, the CDR3 is TGTGCCAGCAGTTCACACACGGGCAGGGGCTATGGCTACACCTTC. Translation: CASSSHTGRGYGYTF.

The J gene is TRBJ1-1, the V gene TRBV6-2 or TRBV6-3, with 8 bases lining up with TRBD1. The ends lost 2 bases at V and 4 bases at J; junction bases unmatched: 12. There are 17 residues in the CDR3. CDR1 is MNHEY, CDR2 SVGEGT, per germline. The CDR3 loop reads CASSYEGGTGQPTEAFF. DNA for the CDR3: TGTGCCAGCAGTTACGAAGGAGGGACAGGTCAACCCACTGAAGCTTTCTTT.

The V call is TRBV28, the J call TRBJ1-6; 8 positions match TRBD1. The ends lost 7 bases at V and 8 bases at J; junction bases unmatched: 7. The CDR3 has 14 amino acids. Germline values: CDR1 MDHEN, CDR2 SYDVKM. CDR3 region: CASIRDRGHSPLHF. The CDR3 DNA follows: TGTGCCAGCATCCGCGACAGGGGCCATTCACCCCTCCACTTT.

The chain employs TRBV6-5 and TRBJ1-2; no definite D call. This CDR3 is 13 amino acids long. V shed 0 bases and J shed 0 bases, with 2 bases lying between them. Germline V lookup: CDR1 MNHEY, CDR2 SVGAGI. The CDR3 nucleotides are TGTGCCAGCAGTTACTCTGCTAACTATGGCTACACCTTC. Translation gives CASSYSANYGYTF.